Listed here are 15 T cell receptor beta chains from one sample, sequenced in a study of T cell repertoires in cytomegalovirus infection. From the reads, TCRdb called clonotypes with MiXCR, one entry per CDR3 protein. The data contain about 260,000 distinct CDR3 sequences, 12% to 15% of them singletons. The specimen was PBMCs. The receptors derive from a human donor in good health (CMV status not recorded). Some clones in this sample may be carry-over from other donors' samples.

A few counts support this clonotype. The V and J genes are TRBV25-1 and TRBJ2-7; TRBD2 might be the D (6 bases). Germline V CDR1 and CDR2: MGHDK, SYGVNS. Between the trimmed V and J ends, which lost 11 bases and 3 bases, there was a span of 14 bases. The CDR3 consists of 12 residues. The CDR3 here is CASAGFVYEQYF. In DNA, the CDR3 is TGTGCCTCCGCGGGGTTTGTCTACGAGCAGTACTTC.

There are many counts of this clonotype. The J gene is TRBJ2-7, the V gene TRBV18; 12 bases match TRBD1. Germline lookup yields CDR1 KGHSH and CDR2 LQKENI. This CDR3 has 17 amino acids. The V segment lost 4 bases and the J segment 6 bases; nucleotides outside the gene matches: 13. CDR3 bases: TGTGCCAGCTCACTCGGGACAGGGGGCCTTTCGGGACGCGAGCAGTACTTC. Residues: CASSLGTGGLSGREQYF.

There are a few counts of this clonotype. The V and J genes are TRBV15 and TRBJ1-1; tentatively, D is TRBD1 (5 bases). The CDR3 totals 13 residues. Trimming took off 3 bases at V and 3 bases at J, with 8 bases between the two ends. Germline V gene data show CDR1 as LNHNV and CDR2 as YYDKDF (reference sequence). For the CDR3, the DNA is TGTGCCACCAGCAGGGACACTCACACTGAAGCTTTCTTT. Its translation is CATSRDTHTEAFF.

The table lists this clonotype with a few counts. The genes are TRBV6-2 or TRBV6-3 and TRBJ2-7, with no clear D. The CDR3 extends over 11 amino acids. Per germline, CDR1 MNHEY and CDR2 SVGEGT. V shed 6 bases and J shed 4 bases, with 7 bases lying between them. The CDR3 loop reads CASRRRYEQYF. CDR3 in DNA: TGTGCCAGCAGGAGGAGATACGAGCAGTACTTC.

This clonotype has at least ten counts. This CDR3 is CASSKVRDNSPLHF. The CDR3 nucleotides are TGTGCCAGCAGTAAGGTACGGGATAATTCACCCCTCCACTTT. The gene calls are TRBV28 and TRBJ1-6; D ambiguous. V lost 5 bases and J 5 bases, leaving 10 bases between the germline ends. CDR3 length equals 14 residues. Germline V gene data show CDR1 as MDHEN and CDR2 as SYDVKM.

To note about this clonotype: A read error may be the cause here, since a much bigger clone is one base away. This likely comes from a read error, as the CDR3 has no conserved phenylalanine or tryptophan at its end. This chain links TRBV5-5 with TRBJ2-7, with D perhaps TRBD1 (5 bases). CDR1 and CDR2 (germline): SGHKS, YYEKEE (reference sequence). Trimming removed 2 bases from V and 5 bases from J, with 20 bases in between. The CDR3 loop spans 16 amino acids. The CDR3 reads CASSFGPRERVNEQYY. DNA for the CDR3: TGTGCCAGCAGCTTTGGGCCCAGGGAACGTGTTAACGAGCAGTACTAC.

This clonotype is medium-sized within its sample. The chain is built from TRBV7-2 and TRBJ1-3, with 7 nucleotides matching TRBD1. Germline V gene data show CDR1 as SGHTA and CDR2 as FQGNSA. V was pared by 5 bases and J by 0 bases, with 1 base of the junction left unmatched. The CDR3 consists of 14 residues. The CDR3 spells CASSGTASGNTIYF. CDR3 nucleotide sequence: TGTGCCAGCAGCGGGACAGCCTCTGGAAACACCATATATTTT.

The chain is built from TRBV29-1 and TRBJ2-7; 7 nucleotides line up with TRBD1. The CDR3 totals 12 residues. V was pared by 6 bases and J by 3 bases, with 5 bases of the junction left unmatched. Germline-derived CDR1 and CDR2 are SQVTM and ANQGSEA. CDR3 sequence reads: CSVQGDNYEQYF. Here the CDR3 DNA reads TGCAGCGTCCAGGGGGACAACTACGAGCAGTACTTC.

V and J are TRBV6-4 and TRBJ2-3, with 12 nucleotides matching TRBD2. CDR3 length: 15 residues. Germline V gene sequence: CDR1 MRHNA, CDR2 SNTAGT. Trimming removed 4 bases from V and 4 bases from J; junction bases left unmatched: 3. The CDR3 DNA is TGTGCCAGCAGTGCGACTAGCGGGGGATCAGATACGCAGTATTTT. Protein: CASSATSGGSDTQYF.

This clonotype was seen many times. This chain uses TRBV7-2 with TRBJ1-5; D is perhaps TRBD1 (6 bases). Deletions cut 8 bases from V and 1 base from J, with 15 bases between. This CDR3 has 15 residues. Germline assignment: CDR1 SGHTA and CDR2 FQGNSA. CDR3 coding DNA: TGTGCCAGCGGACTGGGGGCACGGAGCAATCAGCCCCAGCATTTT. It is translated as CASGLGARSNQPQHF.

The chain combines TRBV4-2 with TRBJ1-2; 7 nucleotides agree with TRBD1. The germline V gene has CDR1 LGHNA and CDR2 YNFKEQ. V shed 3 bases and J 4 bases; nucleotides not matched to a gene: 11. This CDR3 has 16 amino acids. The CDR3 reads CASSQDPGQPFYGYTF. In nucleotides, the CDR3 is TGTGCCAGCAGCCAGGACCCGGGACAGCCCTTCTATGGCTACACCTTC.

This clonotype was observed at least ten times. CDR3 amino acids: CASSYPSSGSRLHPGDTQYF. The CDR3 DNA sequence: TGTGCCAGCAGTTACCCTTCTAGCGGGAGTCGATTACACCCCGGGGATACGCAGTATTTT. V usage is TRBV6-2 or TRBV6-3 and J usage is TRBJ2-3; TRBD2 matches 10 bases. Germline CDR1 and CDR2: MNHEY and SVGEGT. J gave up 6 bases and V 2 bases, and 20 bases lay outside the gene matches. CDR3 length: 20 amino acids.

This clonotype was observed a few times. This sequence joins TRBV12-3 or TRBV12-4 and TRBJ1-5; D is unresolved. V was cut by 8 bases and J by 3 bases, with 14 bases left in between. The CDR3 is made up of 14 amino acids. The CDR3 sequence: CASREGQNNQPQHF. Written as DNA, the CDR3 is TGTGCCAGCCGCGAAGGGCAGAACAATCAGCCCCAGCATTTT.

This clonotype was seen many times. The chain combines TRBV6-4 with TRBJ2-4; 8 nucleotides agree with TRBD1. V lost 0 bases, J lost 6 bases, and 4 bases stayed unmatched. The germline gives CDR1 MRHNA, CDR2 SNTAGT. The CDR3 contains 15 residues. The CDR3 reads CASSDSAGGLNIQYF. CDR3 DNA sequence: TGTGCCAGCAGTGACTCGGCAGGGGGCCTAAACATTCAGTACTTC.

The table lists this clonotype with many counts. The chain couples TRBV6-2 or TRBV6-3 to TRBJ2-1; D call uncertain. CDR3 length: 15 residues. Germline CDR1 and CDR2: MNHEY and SVGEGT. V lost 0 bases to trimming and J lost 7 bases, with 13 bases between them. CDR3 protein: CASSYSTLVGNEQFF. The CDR3 DNA is TGTGCCAGCAGTTACTCGACTCTAGTGGGGAATGAGCAGTTCTTC.